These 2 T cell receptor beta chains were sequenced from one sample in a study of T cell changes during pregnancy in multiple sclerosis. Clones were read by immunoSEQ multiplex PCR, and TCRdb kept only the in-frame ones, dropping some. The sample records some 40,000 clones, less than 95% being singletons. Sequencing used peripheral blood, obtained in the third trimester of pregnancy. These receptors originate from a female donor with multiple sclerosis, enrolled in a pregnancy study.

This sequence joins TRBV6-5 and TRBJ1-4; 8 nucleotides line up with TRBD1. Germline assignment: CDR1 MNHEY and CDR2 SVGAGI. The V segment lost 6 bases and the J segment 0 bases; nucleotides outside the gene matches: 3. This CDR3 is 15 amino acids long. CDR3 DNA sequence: TGTGCCAGCAGCCCGGACAGGGCAACTAATGAAAAACTGTTTTTT. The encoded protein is CASSPDRATNEKLFF.

For the CDR3, the DNA is TGTGCCAGCAGTGACGGCGGGAGGTCCTACGAGCAGTACTTC. This codes for CASSDGGRSYEQYF. The V and J genes are TRBV2 and TRBJ2-7; 8 bases are shared with TRBD2. Germline assignment: CDR1 SNHLY and CDR2 FYNNEI. V trimming: 3 bases; J trimming: 1 base; junction bases outside the gene matches: 2. The CDR3 is 14 residues long.